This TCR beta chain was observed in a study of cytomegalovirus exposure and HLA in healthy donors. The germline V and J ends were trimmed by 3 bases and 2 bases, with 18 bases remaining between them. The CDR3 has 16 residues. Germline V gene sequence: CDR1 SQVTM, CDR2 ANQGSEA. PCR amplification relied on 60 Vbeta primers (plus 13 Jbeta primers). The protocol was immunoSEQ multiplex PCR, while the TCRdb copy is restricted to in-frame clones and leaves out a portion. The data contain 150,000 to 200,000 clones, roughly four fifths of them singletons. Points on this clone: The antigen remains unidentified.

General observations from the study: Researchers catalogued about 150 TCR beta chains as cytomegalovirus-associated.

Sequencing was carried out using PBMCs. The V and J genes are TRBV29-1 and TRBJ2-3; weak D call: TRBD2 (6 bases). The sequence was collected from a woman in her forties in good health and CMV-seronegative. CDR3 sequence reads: CSVDYEAGAFTDTQYF. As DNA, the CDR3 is TGCAGCGTTGACTACGAAGCGGGTGCCTTCACAGATACGCAGTATTTT.